Each of the 17 T cell receptor beta chains below was sequenced from the same sample in a study of beta chain features in type 1 diabetes. Sequencing targeted expressed TCRB transcripts, as all isolated RNA had been reverse transcribed. Sequencing was performed with immunoSEQ multiplex PCR; in TCRdb, only in-frame clones are kept and a portion is missing. The sample holds roughly 300,000 clones; 8% are singletons and the top ten take 0.44%. The sample consisted of central memory CD4+ T cells from blood. These receptors all come from a woman in her late teens or twenties in good health.

This clone was found a few times. This CDR3 is CSVARVTLWEQFF. The CDR3 coding sequence is TGCAGCGTTGCTAGGGTGACTCTTTGGGAGCAGTTCTTC. The gene calls are TRBV29-1 and TRBJ2-1, with D unresolved. Deletions cut 4 bases from V and 10 bases from J, with 17 bases between. The V gene's germline CDR1 is SQVTM and CDR2 ANQGSEA. CDR3 length: 13 amino acids.

In its sample, this clone was seen many times. The chain is built from TRBV10-3 and TRBJ2-1, with D perhaps TRBD1 (6 bases). CDR3 length: 14 amino acids. Germline lookup yields CDR1 ENHRY and CDR2 SYGVKD. V lost 9 bases and J 6 bases, leaving 18 bases between the germline ends. The chain's CDR3 is CAINRDKGSNEQFF. The DNA for the CDR3 is TGTGCCATAAACCGGGACAAGGGCTCCAATGAGCAGTTCTTC.

Regarding this clone: A much larger clone sits a single nucleotide away, making a read error possible. The chain joins TRBV7-2 to TRBJ2-5; TRBD2 agrees at 12 bases. This CDR3 comprises 15 residues. Trimming at V came to 3 bases and at J to 4 bases, leaving 3 bases not matched to a gene. Germline V gene lookup returns CDR1 SGHTA and CDR2 FQGNSA. The CDR3 loop is CASSFPGLAGETQYF. In nucleotides, the CDR3 is TGTGCCAGCAGCTTTCCGGGACTAGCGGGAGAGACCCAGTACTTC.

V is TRBV7-2 and J is TRBJ2-1; D not certain. The V gene's germline CDR1 is SGHTA and CDR2 FQGNSA. This CDR3 spans 11 amino acids. Trimming removed 5 bases from V and 6 bases from J, with 5 bases in between. CDR3 sequence reads: CASSSFNEQFF. For the CDR3, the DNA is TGTGCCAGCAGCAGTTTCAATGAGCAGTTCTTC. Variable domain in full (rest from reference TRBV7-2 and TRBJ2-1): GAGVSQSPSNKVTEKGKDVELRCDPISGHTALYWYRQSLGQGLEFLIYFQGNSAPDKSGLPSDRFSAERTGGSVSTLTIQRTQQEDSAVYLCASSSFNEQFFGPGTRLTVL.

This clone was observed a few times. V gene TRBV7-9 combines with J gene TRBJ2-1; D is unclear. CDR3 size: 15 residues. CDR1 is SEHNR, CDR2 FQNEAQ, per germline (reference sequence). The CDR3 bases are TGTGCAAGCCCTATACTGGGGATCTCCTACAATGAGCAGTTCTTC. The encoded protein is CASPILGISYNEQFF.

The J gene is TRBJ2-1, the V gene TRBV19; TRBD2 might be the D (6 bases). Trimming pared 8 bases from V and 2 bases from J, leaving 7 bases between. This CDR3 has 12 residues. Germline assignment: CDR1 LNHDA and CDR2 SQIVND (reference sequence). CDR3 protein: CASGLPYNEQFF. Written as DNA, the CDR3 is TGTGCCAGTGGACTACCCTACAATGAGCAGTTCTTC. The variable domain in full, with the rest retrieved from reference TRBV19 and TRBJ2-1, is DGGITQSPKYLFRKEGQNVTLSCEQNLNHDAMYWYRQDPGQGLRLIYYSQIVNDFQKGDIAEGYSVSREKKESFPLTVTSAQKNPTAFYLCASGLPYNEQFFGPGTRLTVL.

This sequence joins TRBV9 and TRBJ2-3; 10 nucleotides line up with TRBD2. The CDR3 spans 16 residues. CDR1 and CDR2 from the germline V gene are SGDLS and YYNGEE. V lost 1 base and J lost 5; bases outside the gene matches: 7. This CDR3 is CASSVQAGGMKDTQYF. DNA of the CDR3: TGTGCCAGCAGCGTACAAGCGGGAGGGATGAAAGATACGCAGTATTTT.

The V call is TRBV20-1, the J call TRBJ2-1; D gene unclear. The germline V and J ends were trimmed by 5 bases and 8 bases, with 7 bases remaining between them. The CDR3 has 10 amino acids. The germline CDR1 and CDR2 sequences are DFQATT and SNEGSKA (reference sequence). This CDR3 reads CSAGVDEQFF. In nucleotides, the CDR3 is TGCAGTGCTGGAGTGGATGAGCAGTTCTTC.

This clone has only a few counts. The chain carries TRBV28 and TRBJ2-1; 7 bases match TRBD2. Looked up from germline, CDR1 is MDHEN and CDR2 is SYDVKM. The length of the CDR3 is 14 residues. Losses at the gene ends were 3 bases for V and 3 bases for J; bases not matched to a gene: 2. The chain's CDR3 is CASSFRTSYNEQFF. CDR3 nucleotides: TGTGCCAGCAGTTTTAGGACTAGCTACAATGAGCAGTTCTTC.

V is TRBV4-1 and J is TRBJ2-3, with TRBD2 identical over 7 bases. Germline values: CDR1 MGHRA, CDR2 YSYEKL. V lost 4 bases to trimming and J lost 2 bases; unmatched junction nucleotides: 3. There are 14 residues in the CDR3. CDR3 in DNA: TGCGCCAGCAGCCGACTAGCAGCCACAGATACGCAGTATTTT. This codes for CASSRLAATDTQYF.

This chain joins TRBV18 and TRBJ2-5, with D unclear. The V gene lost 3 bases and the J gene lost 0 bases, with 8 bases spanning the gap. The germline gives CDR1 KGHSH, CDR2 LQKENI. This CDR3 contains 14 residues. The DNA of the CDR3 is TGTGCCAGCTCACCGCAGACTTACCAAGAGACCCAGTACTTC. This encodes CASSPQTYQETQYF.

The gene calls are TRBV7-2 and TRBJ2-7; D possibly uses TRBD1 or TRBD2 (5 bases each). This CDR3 has 14 residues. The V and J ends lost 2 bases and 3 bases respectively, with 11 bases between them. Per the germline V gene, CDR1 is SGHTA and CDR2 is FQGNSA. CDR3 in DNA: TGTGCCAGCAGCTTACAGACAGACTACTACGAGCAGTACTTC. It specifies CASSLQTDYYEQYF.

The chain employs TRBV25-1 and TRBJ2-1; unclear D gene. V was shortened by 4 bases and J by 2 bases, with 18 bases between the two germline ends. Germline lookup yields CDR1 MGHDK and CDR2 SYGVNS. This CDR3 is 17 amino acids long. In DNA form, the CDR3 reads TGTGCCAGCAGTGGGGGTTCGAGACACGAGGCCTACAATGAGCAGTTCTTC. This encodes CASSGGSRHEAYNEQFF. Full variable domain (missing parts from reference TRBV25-1 and TRBJ2-1): EADIYQTPRYLVIGTGKKITLECSQTMGHDKMYWYQQDPGMELHLIHYSYGVNSTEKGDLSSESTVSRIRTEHFPLTLESARPSHTSQYLCASSGGSRHEAYNEQFFGPGTRLTVL.

This chain connects TRBV7-9 to TRBJ2-7; D possibly corresponds to TRBD2 (5 bases). Trimming took 3 bases from V and 5 from J, leaving 20 bases between them. The V gene's germline CDR1 is SEHNR and CDR2 FQNEAQ (reference sequence). This CDR3 comprises 16 residues. The CDR3 sequence is CASSFPSRRSFHEQYF. DNA for the CDR3: TGTGCCAGCAGCTTCCCTAGCCGGAGGTCCTTCCACGAGCAGTACTTC.

The chain combines TRBV5-1 with TRBJ1-2; no firm D call. Between the trimmed V and J ends, which lost 0 bases and 0 bases, there was a span of 6 bases. CDR1 and CDR2 from the germline V gene are SGHRS and YFSETQ. The CDR3 is 14 amino acids. The CDR3 sequence is CASSLDGSNYGYTF. The CDR3 DNA reads TGCGCCAGCAGCTTGGATGGGTCTAACTATGGCTACACCTTC.

This clone was found a few times. V is TRBV5-4 and J is TRBJ2-3; 12 bases map to TRBD2. The CDR3 is made up of 17 amino acids. Trimming took 2 bases from V and 0 from J; bases not matched to a gene: 4. Germline loops: CDR1 SGHNT, CDR2 YYREEE (reference sequence). The CDR3 DNA sequence: TGTGCCAGCAGCTTCGGAGGACTAGCGGGAAGCACAGATACGCAGTATTTT. Amino acid sequence: CASSFGGLAGSTDTQYF.

This clone has a count of ten or more. The chain links TRBV23-1 to TRBJ2-3; 7 bases map to TRBD2. TRBV23-1 is classed as an ORF, of uncertain function. The junction had 18 bases not matched to a gene; V was cut back by 6 bases and J by 0 bases. The CDR3 runs to 19 residues. The DNA for the CDR3 is TGCGCCAGCAGATCGATTTTTGCCGTTCGGCGGGGGAGCACAGATACGCAGTATTTT. Protein: CASRSIFAVRRGSTDTQYF.